This T cell receptor (beta chain) came from a study of cytomegalovirus exposure and HLA in healthy donors. PCR primers comprised 60 Vbeta and 13 Jbeta primers. The data were produced by immunoSEQ multiplex PCR, yet TCRdb's version contains in-frame clones alone and is incomplete. The data contain roughly 100,000 clones, 76% of them singletons. The CDR3 totals 15 residues. Per the germline V gene, CDR1 is SGHRS and CDR2 is YFSETQ. V was pared by 3 bases and J by 5 bases, with 9 bases of the junction left unmatched. This receptor was taken from a woman under 30 in good health and CMV-seropositive. Sequences were obtained from PBMCs. The chain links TRBV5-1 to TRBJ2-7, with 9 bases lining up with TRBD1. The CDR3 nucleotides are TGCGCCAGCAGCTCCCCGGGACAGGGACTCGACGAGCAGTACTTC. It specifies CASSSPGQGLDEQYF.